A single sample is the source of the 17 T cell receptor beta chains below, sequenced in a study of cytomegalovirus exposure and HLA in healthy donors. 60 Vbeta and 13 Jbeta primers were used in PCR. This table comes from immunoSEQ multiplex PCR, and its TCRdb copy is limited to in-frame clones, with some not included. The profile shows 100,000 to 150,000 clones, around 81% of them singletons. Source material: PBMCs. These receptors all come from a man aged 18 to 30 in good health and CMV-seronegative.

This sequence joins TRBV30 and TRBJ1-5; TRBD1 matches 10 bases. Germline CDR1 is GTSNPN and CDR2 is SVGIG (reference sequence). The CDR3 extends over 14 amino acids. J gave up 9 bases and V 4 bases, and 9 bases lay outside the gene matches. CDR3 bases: TGTGCCTGGACCCCGGGACAGGGGAATATGCCCCAGCATTTT. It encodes CAWTPGQGNMPQHF.

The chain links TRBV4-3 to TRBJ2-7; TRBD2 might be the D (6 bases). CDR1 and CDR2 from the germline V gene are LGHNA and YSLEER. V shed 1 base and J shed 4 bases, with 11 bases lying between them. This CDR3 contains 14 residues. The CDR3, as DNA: TGCGCCAGCAGCCAAGTCGCGGGGATTTACGAGCAGTACTTC. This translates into CASSQVAGIYEQYF.

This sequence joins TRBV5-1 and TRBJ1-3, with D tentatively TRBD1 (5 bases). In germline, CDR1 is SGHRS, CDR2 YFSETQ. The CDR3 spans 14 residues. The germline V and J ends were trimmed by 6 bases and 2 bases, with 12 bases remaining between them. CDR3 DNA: TGCGCCAGCACAACGGGGGGAACTGGAAACACCATATATTTT. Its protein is CASTTGGTGNTIYF.

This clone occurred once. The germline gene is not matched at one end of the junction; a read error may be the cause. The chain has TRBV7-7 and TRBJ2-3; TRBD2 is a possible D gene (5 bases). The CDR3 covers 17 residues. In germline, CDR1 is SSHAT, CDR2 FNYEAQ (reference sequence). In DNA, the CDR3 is TGTGCTAGCAGCTATATCGGCGGGCCTCTGGGCACAGATACGCAGTATTTT. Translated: CASSYIGGPLGTDTQYF.

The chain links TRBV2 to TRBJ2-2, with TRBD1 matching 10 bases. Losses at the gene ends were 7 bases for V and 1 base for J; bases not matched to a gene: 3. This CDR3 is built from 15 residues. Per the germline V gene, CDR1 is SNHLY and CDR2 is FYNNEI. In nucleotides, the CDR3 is TGTGCCAGCAAGCGGGACAGGGGGAACACCGGGGAGCTGTTTTTT. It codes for CASKRDRGNTGELFF.

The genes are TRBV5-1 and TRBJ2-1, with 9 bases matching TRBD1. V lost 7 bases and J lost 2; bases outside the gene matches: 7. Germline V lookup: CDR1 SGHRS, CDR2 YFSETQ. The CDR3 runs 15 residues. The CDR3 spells CASGITGGAYNEQFF. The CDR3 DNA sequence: TGCGCCAGCGGAATTACAGGGGGCGCCTACAATGAGCAGTTCTTC.

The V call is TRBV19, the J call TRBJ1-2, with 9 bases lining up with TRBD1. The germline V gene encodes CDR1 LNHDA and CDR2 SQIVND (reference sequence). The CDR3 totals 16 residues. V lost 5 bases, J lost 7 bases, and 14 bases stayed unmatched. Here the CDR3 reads CASSQLRDRVRSGYTF. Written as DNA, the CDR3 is TGTGCCAGTAGTCAGTTGCGGGACAGGGTGCGAAGTGGCTACACCTTC.

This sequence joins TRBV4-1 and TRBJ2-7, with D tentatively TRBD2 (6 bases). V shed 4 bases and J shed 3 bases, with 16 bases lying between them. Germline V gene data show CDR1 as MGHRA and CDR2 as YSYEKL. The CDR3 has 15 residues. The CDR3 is CASSPGDFLVYEQYF. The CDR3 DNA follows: TGCGCCAGCAGCCCGGGGGACTTTCTGGTCTACGAGCAGTACTTC.

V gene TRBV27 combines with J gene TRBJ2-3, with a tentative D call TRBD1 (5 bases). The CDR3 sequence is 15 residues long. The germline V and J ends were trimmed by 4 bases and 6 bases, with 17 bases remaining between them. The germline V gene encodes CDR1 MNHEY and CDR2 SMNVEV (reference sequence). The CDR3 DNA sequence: TGTGCCAGCAGTTCCTTACCAGGGATTCGGGATACGCAGTATTTT. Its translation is CASSSLPGIRDTQYF.

CDR3 loop: CASSYSGYRAGELFF. DNA for the CDR3: TGTGCCAGCAGTTACTCGGGATACAGGGCCGGGGAGCTGTTTTTT. This sequence joins TRBV6-5 and TRBJ2-2; D possibly corresponds to TRBD1 (6 bases). The germline V gene encodes CDR1 MNHEY and CDR2 SVGAGI. This CDR3 is built from 15 residues. Trimming left V 0 bases short and J 6 bases short, with 11 bases between.

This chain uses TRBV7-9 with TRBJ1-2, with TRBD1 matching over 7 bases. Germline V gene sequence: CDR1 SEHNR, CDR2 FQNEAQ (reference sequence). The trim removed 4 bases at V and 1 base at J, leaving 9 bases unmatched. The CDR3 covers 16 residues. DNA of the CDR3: TGTGCCAGCAGCTACAACAGGGGCGGAATTAACTATGGCTACACCTTC. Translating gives CASSYNRGGINYGYTF.

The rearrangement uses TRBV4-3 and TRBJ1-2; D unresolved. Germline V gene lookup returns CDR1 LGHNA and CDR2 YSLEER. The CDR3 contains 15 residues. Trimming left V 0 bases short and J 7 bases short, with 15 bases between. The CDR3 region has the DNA TGCGCCAGCAGCCAAGATCTAAACGGGAAGGCTGGCTACACCTTC. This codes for CASSQDLNGKAGYTF.

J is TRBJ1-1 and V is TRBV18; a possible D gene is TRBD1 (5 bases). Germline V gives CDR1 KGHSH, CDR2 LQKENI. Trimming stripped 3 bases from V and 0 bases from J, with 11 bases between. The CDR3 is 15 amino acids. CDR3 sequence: CASSPRQGMNTEAFF. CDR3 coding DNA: TGTGCCAGCTCACCGAGGCAGGGCATGAACACTGAAGCTTTCTTT.

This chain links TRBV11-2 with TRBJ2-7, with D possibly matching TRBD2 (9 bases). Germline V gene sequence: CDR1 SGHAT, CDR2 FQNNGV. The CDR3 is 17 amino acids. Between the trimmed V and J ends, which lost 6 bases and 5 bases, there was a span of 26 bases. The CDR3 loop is CASRGPRGGRGRDEQYF. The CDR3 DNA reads TGTGCCAGCAGGGGTCCGCGGGGGGGCAGGGGGCGGGACGAGCAGTACTTC.

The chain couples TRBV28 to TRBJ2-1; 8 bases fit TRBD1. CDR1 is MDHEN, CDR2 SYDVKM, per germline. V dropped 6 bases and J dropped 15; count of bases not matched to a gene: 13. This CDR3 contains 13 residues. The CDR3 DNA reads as TGTGCCAGCAGCCCGGGAGACAGGGGCTCCCCGTTCTTC. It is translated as CASSPGDRGSPFF.

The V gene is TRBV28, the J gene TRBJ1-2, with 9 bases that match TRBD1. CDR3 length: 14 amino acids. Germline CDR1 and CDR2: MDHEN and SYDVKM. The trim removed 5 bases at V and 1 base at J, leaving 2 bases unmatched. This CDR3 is CASSQGQGNYGYTF. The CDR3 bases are TGTGCCAGCAGTCAGGGACAGGGTAACTATGGCTACACCTTC.

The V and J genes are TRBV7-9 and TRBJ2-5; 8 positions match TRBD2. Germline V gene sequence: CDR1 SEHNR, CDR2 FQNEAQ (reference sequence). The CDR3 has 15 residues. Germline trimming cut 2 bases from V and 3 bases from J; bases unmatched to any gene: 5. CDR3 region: CASSLQGGGKETQYF. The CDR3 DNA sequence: TGTGCCAGCAGCTTACAGGGCGGGGGGAAAGAGACCCAGTACTTC.